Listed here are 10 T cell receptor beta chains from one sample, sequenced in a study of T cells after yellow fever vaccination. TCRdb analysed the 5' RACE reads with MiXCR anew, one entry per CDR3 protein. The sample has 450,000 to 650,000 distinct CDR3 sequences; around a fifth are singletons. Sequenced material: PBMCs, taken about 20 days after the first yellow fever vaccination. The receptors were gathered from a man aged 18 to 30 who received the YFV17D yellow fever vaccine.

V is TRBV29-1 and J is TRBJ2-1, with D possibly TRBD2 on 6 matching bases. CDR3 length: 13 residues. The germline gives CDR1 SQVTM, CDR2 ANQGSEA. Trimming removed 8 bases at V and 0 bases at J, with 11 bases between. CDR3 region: CSSGGSSYNEQFF. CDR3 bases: TGCAGCTCTGGGGGGAGCTCCTACAATGAGCAGTTCTTC.

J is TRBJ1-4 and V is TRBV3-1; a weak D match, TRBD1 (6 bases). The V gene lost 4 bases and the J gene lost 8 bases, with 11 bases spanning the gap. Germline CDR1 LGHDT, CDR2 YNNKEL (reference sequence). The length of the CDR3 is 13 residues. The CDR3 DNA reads TGTGCCAGCAGCCGAACAGGGCTGGAAAAACTGTTTTTT. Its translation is CASSRTGLEKLFF.

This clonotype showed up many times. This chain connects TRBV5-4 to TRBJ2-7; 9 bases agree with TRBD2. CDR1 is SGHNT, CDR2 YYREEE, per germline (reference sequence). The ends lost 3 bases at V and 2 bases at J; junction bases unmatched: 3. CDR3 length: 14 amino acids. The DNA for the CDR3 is TGTGCCAGCAGCTCGTCTAGCGGGGCCTACGAGCAGTACTTC. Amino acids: CASSSSSGAYEQYF.

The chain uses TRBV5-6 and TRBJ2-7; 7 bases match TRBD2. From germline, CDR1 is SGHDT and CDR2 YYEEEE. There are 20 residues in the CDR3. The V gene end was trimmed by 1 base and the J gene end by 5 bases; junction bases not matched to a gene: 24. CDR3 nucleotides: TGTGCCAGCAGCTTGCTTCGAGATTGGGGGGGTTTGATCTTCGGAGACGAGCAGTACGTC. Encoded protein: CASSLLRDWGGLIFGDEQYV.

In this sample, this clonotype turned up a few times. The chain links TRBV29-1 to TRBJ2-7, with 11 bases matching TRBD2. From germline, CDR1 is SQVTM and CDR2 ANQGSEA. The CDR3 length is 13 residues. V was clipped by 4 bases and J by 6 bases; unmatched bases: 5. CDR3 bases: TGCAGCGTTGGGACTAGCGGGCTCCTCGAGCAGTACTTC. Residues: CSVGTSGLLEQYF.

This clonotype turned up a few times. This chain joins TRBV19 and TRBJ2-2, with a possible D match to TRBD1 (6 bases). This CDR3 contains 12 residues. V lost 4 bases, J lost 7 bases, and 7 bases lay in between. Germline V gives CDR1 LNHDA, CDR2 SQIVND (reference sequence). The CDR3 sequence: CASSRQDGELFF. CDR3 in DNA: TGTGCCAGTAGTAGACAGGACGGGGAGCTGTTTTTT.

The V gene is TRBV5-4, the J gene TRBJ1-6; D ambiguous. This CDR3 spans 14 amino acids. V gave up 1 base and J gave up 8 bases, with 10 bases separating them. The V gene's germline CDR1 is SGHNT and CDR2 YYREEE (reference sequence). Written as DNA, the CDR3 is TGTGCCAGCAGCTTGTGGCAGGCGGATTCACCCCTCCACTTT. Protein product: CASSLWQADSPLHF.

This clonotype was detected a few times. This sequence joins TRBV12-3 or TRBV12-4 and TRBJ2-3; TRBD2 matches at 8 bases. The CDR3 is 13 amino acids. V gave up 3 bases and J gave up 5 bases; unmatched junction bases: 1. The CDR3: CASSLTSVDTQYF. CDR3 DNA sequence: TGTGCCAGCAGTTTGACTAGCGTAGATACGCAGTATTTT.

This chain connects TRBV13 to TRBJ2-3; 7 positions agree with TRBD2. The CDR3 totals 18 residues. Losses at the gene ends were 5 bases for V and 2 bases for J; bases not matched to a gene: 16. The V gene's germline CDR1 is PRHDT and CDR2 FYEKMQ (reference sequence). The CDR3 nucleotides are TGTGCCAGCAGCGGACATCAGACAGAGCGGGGAACCACAGATACGCAGTATTTT. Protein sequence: CASSGHQTERGTTDTQYF.

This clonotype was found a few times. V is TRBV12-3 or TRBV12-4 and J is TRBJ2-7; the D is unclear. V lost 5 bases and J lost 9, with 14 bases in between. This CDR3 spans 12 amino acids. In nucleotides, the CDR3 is TGTGCCAGCAGTCGTCTCCGCTTCCTGCAGTACTTC. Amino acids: CASSRLRFLQYF.